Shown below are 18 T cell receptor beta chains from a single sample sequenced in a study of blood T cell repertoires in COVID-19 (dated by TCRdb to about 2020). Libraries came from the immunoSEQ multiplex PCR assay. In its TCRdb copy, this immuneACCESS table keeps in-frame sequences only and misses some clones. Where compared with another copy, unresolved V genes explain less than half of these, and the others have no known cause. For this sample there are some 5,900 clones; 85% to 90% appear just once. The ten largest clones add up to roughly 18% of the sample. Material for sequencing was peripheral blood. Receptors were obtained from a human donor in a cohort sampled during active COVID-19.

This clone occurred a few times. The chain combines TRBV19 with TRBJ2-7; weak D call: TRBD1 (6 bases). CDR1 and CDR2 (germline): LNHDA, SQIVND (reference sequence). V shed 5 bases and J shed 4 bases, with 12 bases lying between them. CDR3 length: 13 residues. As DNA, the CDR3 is TGTGCCAGTAGTCCCAGGGACAAGTACGAGCAGTACTTC. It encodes CASSPRDKYEQYF.

The DNA for the CDR3 is TGTGCCAGTACTCTAGGAGGGGAGTTTCAACAGCCCCAGCATTTT. This translates into CASTLGGEFQQPQHF. The chain carries TRBV19 and TRBJ1-5; a weak D match, TRBD1 (5 bases). Germline lookup yields CDR1 LNHDA and CDR2 SQIVND (reference sequence). Trimming pared 7 bases from V and 7 bases from J, leaving 20 bases between. The CDR3 totals 15 residues. The variable domain in full, completed from reference TRBV19 and TRBJ1-5, reads DGGITQSPKYLFRKEGQNVTLSCEQNLNHDAMYWYRQDPGQGLRLIYYSQIVNDFQKGDIAEGYSVSREKKESFPLTVTSAQKNPTAFYLCASTLGGEFQQPQHFGDGTRLSIL.

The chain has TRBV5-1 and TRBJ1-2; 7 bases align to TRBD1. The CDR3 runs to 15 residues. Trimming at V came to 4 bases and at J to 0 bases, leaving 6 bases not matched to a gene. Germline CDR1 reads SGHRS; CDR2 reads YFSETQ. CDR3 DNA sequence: TGCGCCAGCAGCGAACGCGGGACAGCTAACTATGGCTACACCTTC. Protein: CASSERGTANYGYTF. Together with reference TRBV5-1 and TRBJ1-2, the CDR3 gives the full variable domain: KAGVTQTPRYLIKTRGQQVTLSCSPISGHRSVSWYQQTPGQGLQFLFEYFSETQRNKGNFPGRFSGRQFSNSRSEMNVSTLELGDSALYLCASSERGTANYGYTFGSGTRLTVV.

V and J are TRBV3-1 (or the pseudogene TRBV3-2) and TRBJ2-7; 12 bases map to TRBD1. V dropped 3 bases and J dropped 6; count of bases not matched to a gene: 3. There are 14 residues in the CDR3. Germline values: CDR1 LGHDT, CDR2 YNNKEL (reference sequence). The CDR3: CASSHRDRGREQYF. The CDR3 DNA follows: TGTGCCAGCAGCCATCGGGACAGGGGGCGCGAGCAGTACTTC.

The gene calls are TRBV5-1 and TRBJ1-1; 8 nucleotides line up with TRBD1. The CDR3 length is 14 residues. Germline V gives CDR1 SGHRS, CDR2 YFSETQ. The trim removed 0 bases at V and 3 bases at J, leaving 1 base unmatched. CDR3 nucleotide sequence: TGCGCCAGCAGCTTGGGACAGGGGTACACTGAAGCTTTCTTT. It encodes CASSLGQGYTEAFF.

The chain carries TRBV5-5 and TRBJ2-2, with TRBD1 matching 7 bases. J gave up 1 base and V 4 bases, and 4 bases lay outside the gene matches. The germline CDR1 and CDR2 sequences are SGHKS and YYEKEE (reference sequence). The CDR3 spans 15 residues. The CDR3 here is CASSLTGMNTGELFF. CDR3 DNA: TGTGCCAGCAGCCTGACAGGGATGAACACCGGGGAGCTGTTTTTT.

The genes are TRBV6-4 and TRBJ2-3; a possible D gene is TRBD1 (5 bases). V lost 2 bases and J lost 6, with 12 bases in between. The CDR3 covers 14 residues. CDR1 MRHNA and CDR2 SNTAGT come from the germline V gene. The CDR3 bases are TGTGCCAGCAGTGACGCGGCTGGGGCGGATACGCAGTATTTT. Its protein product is CASSDAAGADTQYF.

CDR3 sequence reads: CASSEYGQGWGEAFF. The CDR3 DNA sequence: TGTGCCAGCAGTGAATATGGGCAGGGTTGGGGTGAGGCTTTCTTT. The chain has TRBV25-1 and TRBJ1-1; a weak D match, TRBD1 (5 bases). CDR3 length equals 15 residues. V dropped 0 bases and J dropped 11 bases, with 19 bases sitting between them. Germline CDR1 and CDR2: MGHDK and SYGVNS.

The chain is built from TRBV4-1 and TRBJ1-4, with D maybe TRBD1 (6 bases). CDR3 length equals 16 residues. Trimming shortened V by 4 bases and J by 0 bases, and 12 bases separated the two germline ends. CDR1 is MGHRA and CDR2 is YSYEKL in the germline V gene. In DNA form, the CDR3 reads TGCGCCAGCAGCCCCCAACAGGGAACAACTAATGAAAAACTGTTTTTT. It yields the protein CASSPQQGTTNEKLFF.

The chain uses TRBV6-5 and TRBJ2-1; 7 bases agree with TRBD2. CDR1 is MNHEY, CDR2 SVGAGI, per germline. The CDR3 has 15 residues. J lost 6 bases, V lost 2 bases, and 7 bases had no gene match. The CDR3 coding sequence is TGTGCCAGCAGTTACGGGAGGGGAGGAACCAATGAGCAGTTCTTC. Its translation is CASSYGRGGTNEQFF.

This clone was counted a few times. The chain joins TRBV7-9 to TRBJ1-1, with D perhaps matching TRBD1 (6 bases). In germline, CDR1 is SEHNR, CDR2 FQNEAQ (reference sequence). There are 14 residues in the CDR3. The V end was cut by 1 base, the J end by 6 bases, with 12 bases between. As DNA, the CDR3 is TGTGCCAGCAGCTTAGAAGGCAGGGGATCTGAAGCTTTCTTT. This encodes CASSLEGRGSEAFF. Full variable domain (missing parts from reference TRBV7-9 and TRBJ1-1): DTGVSQNPRHKITKRGQNVTFRCDPISEHNRLYWYRQTLGQGPEFLTYFQNEAQLEKSRLLSDRFSAERPKGSFSTLEIQRTEQGDSAMYLCASSLEGRGSEAFFGQGTRLTVV.

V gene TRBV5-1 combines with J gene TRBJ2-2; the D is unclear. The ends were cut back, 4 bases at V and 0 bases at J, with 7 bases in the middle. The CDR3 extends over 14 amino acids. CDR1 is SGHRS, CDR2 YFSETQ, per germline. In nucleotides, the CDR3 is TGCGCCAGCAGCCCCTCTCCGAACACCGGGGAGCTGTTTTTT. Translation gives CASSPSPNTGELFF.

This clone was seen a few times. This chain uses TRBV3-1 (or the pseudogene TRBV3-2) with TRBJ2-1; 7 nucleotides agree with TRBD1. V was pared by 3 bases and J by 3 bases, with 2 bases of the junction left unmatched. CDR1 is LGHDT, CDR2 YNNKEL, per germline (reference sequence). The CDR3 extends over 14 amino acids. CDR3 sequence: CASSQGTVYNEQFF. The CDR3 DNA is TGTGCCAGCAGCCAGGGGACAGTCTACAATGAGCAGTTCTTC.

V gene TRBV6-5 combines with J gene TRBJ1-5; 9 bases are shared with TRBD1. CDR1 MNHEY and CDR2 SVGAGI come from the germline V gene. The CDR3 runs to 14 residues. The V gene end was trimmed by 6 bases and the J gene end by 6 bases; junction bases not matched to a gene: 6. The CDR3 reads CASRDTGGTQPQHF. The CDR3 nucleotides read TGTGCCAGCAGGGACACAGGGGGCACTCAGCCCCAGCATTTT.

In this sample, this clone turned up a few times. The CDR3 nucleotides are TGCGCCAGCAAGCTCTCTAGTGGCGGCCGGGGCTACACCTTC. Translated: CASKLSSGGRGYTF. This chain connects TRBV5-1 to TRBJ1-2, with D hard to call. The V and J ends lost 6 bases and 8 bases respectively, with 20 bases between them. The CDR3 spans 14 residues. Germline CDR1 and CDR2: SGHRS and YFSETQ.

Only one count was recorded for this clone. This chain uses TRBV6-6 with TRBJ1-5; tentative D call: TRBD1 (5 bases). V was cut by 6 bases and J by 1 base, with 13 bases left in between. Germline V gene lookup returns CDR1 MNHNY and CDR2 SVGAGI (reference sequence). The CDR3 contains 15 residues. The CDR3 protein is CASRSLGGSNQPQHF. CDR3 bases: TGTGCCAGCAGATCACTCGGGGGGAGCAATCAGCCCCAGCATTTT.

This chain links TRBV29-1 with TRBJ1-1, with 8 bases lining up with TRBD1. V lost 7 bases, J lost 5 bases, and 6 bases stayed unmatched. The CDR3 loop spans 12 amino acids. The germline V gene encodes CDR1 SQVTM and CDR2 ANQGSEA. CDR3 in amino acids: CSGTGGGTEAFF. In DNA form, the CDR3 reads TGCAGCGGTACAGGGGGGGGAACTGAAGCTTTCTTT.

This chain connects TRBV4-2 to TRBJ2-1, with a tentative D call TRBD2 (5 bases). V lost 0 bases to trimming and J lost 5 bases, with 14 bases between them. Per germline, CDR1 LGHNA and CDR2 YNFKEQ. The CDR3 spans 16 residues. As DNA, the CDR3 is TGTGCCAGCAGCCAAGATCCAGGAGGCGGCGACAATGAGCAGTTCTTC. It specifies CASSQDPGGGDNEQFF.